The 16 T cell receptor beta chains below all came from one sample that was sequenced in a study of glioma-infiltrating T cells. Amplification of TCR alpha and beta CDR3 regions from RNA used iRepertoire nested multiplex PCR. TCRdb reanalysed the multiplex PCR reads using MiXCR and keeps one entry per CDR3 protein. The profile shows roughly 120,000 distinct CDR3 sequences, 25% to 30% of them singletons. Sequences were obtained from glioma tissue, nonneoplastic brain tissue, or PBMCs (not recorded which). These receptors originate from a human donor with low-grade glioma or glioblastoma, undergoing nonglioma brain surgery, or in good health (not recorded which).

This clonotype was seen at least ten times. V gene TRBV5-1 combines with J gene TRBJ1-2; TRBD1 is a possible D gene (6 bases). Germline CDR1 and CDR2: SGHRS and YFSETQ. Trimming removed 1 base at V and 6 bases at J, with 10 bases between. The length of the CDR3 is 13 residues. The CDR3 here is CASSLRTDDGYTF. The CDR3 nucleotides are TGCGCCAGCAGCTTGAGGACAGACGATGGCTACACCTTC.

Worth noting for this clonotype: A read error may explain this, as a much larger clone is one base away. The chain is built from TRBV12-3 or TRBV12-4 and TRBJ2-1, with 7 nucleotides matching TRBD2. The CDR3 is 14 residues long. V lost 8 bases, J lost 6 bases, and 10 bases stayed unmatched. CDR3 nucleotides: TGTGCCAGCGGTTCGGGACTACCCTCCAATGAGCAGTTCTTC. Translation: CASGSGLPSNEQFF.

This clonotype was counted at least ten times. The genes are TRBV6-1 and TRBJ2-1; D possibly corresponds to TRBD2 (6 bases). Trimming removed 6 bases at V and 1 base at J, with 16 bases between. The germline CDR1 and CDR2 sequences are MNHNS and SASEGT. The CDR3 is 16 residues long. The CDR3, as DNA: TGTGCCAGCAGCGCCGCTAGGGGAGGATCCTACAATGAGCAGTTCTTC. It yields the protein CASSAARGGSYNEQFF.

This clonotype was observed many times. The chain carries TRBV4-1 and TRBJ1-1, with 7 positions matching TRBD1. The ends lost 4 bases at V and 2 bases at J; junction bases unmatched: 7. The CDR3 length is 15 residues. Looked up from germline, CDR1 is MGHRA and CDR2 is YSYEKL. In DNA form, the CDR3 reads TGCGCCAGCAGCCCCCGGGACAGAGTAAACACTGAAGCTTTCTTT. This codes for CASSPRDRVNTEAFF.

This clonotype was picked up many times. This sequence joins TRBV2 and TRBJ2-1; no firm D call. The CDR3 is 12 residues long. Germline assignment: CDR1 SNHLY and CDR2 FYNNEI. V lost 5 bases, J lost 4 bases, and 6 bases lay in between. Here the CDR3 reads CASSFNYNEQFF. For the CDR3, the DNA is TGTGCCAGCAGTTTCAATTACAATGAGCAGTTCTTC.

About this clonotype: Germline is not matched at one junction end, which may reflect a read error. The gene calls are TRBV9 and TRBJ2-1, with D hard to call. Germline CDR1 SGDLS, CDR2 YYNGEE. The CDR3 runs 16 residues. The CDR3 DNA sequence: TGTGCCAGCAGCGTAGGATCGGAACCCTCCTACAATGAGCAGCTCTTC. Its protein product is CASSVGSEPSYNEQLF.

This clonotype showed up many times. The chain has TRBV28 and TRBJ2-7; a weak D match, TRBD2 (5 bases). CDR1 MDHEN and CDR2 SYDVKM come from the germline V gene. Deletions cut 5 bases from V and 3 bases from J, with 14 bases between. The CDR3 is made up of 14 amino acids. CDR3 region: CASSPRGFFYEQYF. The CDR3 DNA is TGTGCCAGCAGTCCCCGCGGGTTTTTCTACGAGCAGTACTTC.

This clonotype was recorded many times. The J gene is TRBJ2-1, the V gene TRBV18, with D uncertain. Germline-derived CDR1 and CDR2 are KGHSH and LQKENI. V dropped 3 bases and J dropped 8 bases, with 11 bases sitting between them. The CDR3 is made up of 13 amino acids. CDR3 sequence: CASSPDPLDEQFF. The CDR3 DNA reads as TGTGCCAGCTCACCCGACCCCTTGGATGAGCAGTTCTTC.

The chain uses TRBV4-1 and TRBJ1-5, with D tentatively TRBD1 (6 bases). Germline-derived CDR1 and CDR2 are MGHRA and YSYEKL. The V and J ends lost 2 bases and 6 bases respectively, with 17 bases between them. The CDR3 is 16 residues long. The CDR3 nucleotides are TGCGCCAGCAGCCAATATAAGGGGGAGGTAAGTCAGCCCCAGCATTTT. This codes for CASSQYKGEVSQPQHF.

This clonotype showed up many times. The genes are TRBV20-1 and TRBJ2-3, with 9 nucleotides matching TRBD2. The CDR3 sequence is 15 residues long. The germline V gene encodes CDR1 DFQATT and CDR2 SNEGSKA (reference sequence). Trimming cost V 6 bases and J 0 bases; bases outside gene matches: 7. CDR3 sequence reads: CSAALAGLSTDTQYF. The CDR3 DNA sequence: TGCAGTGCCGCACTAGCGGGCCTTAGCACAGATACGCAGTATTTT.

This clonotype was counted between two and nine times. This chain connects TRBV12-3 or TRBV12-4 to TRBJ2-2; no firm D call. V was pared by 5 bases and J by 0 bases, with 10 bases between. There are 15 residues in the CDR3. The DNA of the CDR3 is TGTGCCAGCAGTCTGGACGGTGCGAACACCGGGGAGCTGTTTTTT. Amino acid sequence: CASSLDGANTGELFF.

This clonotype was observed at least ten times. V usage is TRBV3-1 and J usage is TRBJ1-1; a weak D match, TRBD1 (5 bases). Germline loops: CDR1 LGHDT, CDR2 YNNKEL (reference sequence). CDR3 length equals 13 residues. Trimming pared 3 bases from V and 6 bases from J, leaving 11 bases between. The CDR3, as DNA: TGTGCCAGCAGCCATTTCCAGGGCTCTGAAGCTTTCTTT. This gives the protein CASSHFQGSEAFF.

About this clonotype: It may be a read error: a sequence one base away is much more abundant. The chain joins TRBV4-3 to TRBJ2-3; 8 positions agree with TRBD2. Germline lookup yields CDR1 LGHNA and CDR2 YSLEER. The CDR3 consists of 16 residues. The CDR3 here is CASSQDLTGGRDTQDF. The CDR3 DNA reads TGCGCCAGCAGCCAAGATCTGACGGGGGGGCGGGATACGCAGGATTTT.

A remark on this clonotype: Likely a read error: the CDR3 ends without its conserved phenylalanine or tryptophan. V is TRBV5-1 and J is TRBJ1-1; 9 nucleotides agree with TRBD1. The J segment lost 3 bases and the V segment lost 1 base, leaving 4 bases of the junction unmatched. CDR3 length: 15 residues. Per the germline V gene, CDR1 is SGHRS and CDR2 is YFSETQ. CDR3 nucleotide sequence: TGCGCCAGCAGCTTGATGAGACAGGGGGACACTGAAGCTTTCTTA. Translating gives CASSLMRQGDTEAFL.

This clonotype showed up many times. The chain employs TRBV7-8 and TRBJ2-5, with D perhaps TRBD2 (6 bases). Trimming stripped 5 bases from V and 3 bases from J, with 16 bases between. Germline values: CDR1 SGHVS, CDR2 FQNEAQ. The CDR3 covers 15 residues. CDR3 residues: CASSPGERVKETQYF. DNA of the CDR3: TGTGCCAGCAGCCCTGGGGAGCGGGTAAAAGAGACCCAGTACTTC.

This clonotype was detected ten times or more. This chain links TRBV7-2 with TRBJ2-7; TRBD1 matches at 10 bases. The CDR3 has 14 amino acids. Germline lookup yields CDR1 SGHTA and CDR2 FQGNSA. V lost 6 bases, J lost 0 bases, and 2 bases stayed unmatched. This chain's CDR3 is CASSRDRGSYEQYF. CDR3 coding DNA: TGTGCCAGCAGTAGGGACAGGGGCTCCTACGAGCAGTACTTC.